This T cell receptor beta chain was identified during a study of control samples from healthy donors and cancer patients. Only in-frame clones appear in the TCRdb table, and some are missing; sequencing was by immunoSEQ multiplex PCR. The table includes roughly 170,000 clones, about 90% detected once. The V gene's germline CDR1 is SEHNR and CDR2 FQNEAQ (reference sequence). V shed 4 bases and J shed 0 bases, with 9 bases lying between them. This CDR3 has 14 amino acids. Sequencing was performed on blood. The TCR originated in a middle-aged woman in good health. This chain joins TRBV7-9 and TRBJ1-1; D ambiguous. The CDR3 reads CASSSQAMNTEAFF. CDR3 coding DNA: TGTGCCAGCAGCTCGCAGGCTATGAACACTGAAGCTTTCTTT.